The sequence of this T cell receptor beta chain was determined in a study of blood T cell repertoires in COVID-19. Study information: The study drew acute and convalescent COVID-19 samples from the United States, Italy and Spain. T cells, B-cell-depleted T cells, or PBMCs provided the cDNA or gDNA that served as material.

The CDR3 has 16 residues. From germline, CDR1 is SGHDT and CDR2 YYEEEE. V lost 4 bases and J lost 0; bases outside the gene matches: 6. In the original analysis: Scientists estimated how many nucleated cells there were by amplifying reference gene primers. Method: immunoSEQ multiplex PCR; TCRdb's copy keeps in-frame clones and lacks some. For V, J and clone size, that table is used; D and trimming come from the DNA. In the table there are some 190,000 clones, about 75% of which are singletons. Source material: peripheral blood. This sequence joins TRBV5-6 and TRBJ1-4; 7 bases match TRBD1. The sequence came from a woman in her 50s with active or convalescent COVID-19. For the CDR3, the DNA is TGTGCCAGCAGCGTTACCGGGACAGCAACTAATGAAAAACTGTTTTTT. Its translation is CASSVTGTATNEKLFF.